These 30 T cell receptor beta chains were sequenced from one sample in a study of shared clonotypes between healthy human individuals. The repertoire was sequenced with immunoSEQ multiplex PCR; TCRdb's copy has only in-frame clones and lacks some. The table has about 1.5 million clones, 95% to 99% seen once. Sample: naive CD4+ T cells sorted from blood. Sample subset: CD45RA+ positively selected. The receptor source for this set is a man younger than 40 in good health.

This sequence joins TRBV13 and TRBJ2-1; 13 bases agree with TRBD2. V trimming: 5 bases; J trimming: 5 bases; junction bases outside the gene matches: 18. From germline, CDR1 is PRHDT and CDR2 FYEKMQ (reference sequence). This CDR3 spans 20 amino acids. CDR3 sequence (DNA): TGTGCCAGCAGCCCCCGGACTAGCGGGAGCCTTGCAGGGGTACACAATGAGCAGTTCTTC. Translation gives CASSPRTSGSLAGVHNEQFF. Supplemented by reference TRBV13 and TRBJ2-1, the full variable domain reads AAGVIQSPRHLIKEKRETATLKCYPIPRHDTVYWYQQGPGQDPQFLISFYEKMQSDKGSIPDRFSAQQFSDYHSELNMSSLELGDSALYFCASSPRTSGSLAGVHNEQFFGPGTRLTVL.

This rearrangement joins TRBV5-1 to TRBJ1-1; a weak D match, TRBD1 (5 bases). This CDR3 contains 15 residues. Germline CDR1 is SGHRS and CDR2 is YFSETQ. Trimming pared 2 bases from V and 6 bases from J, leaving 17 bases between. The CDR3 region is CASSLDGAHQSEAFF. The DNA of the CDR3 is TGCGCCAGCAGCTTAGATGGGGCGCATCAATCTGAAGCTTTCTTT.

The chain is built from TRBV14 and TRBJ2-5, with D tentatively TRBD2 (6 bases). V lost 1 base to trimming and J lost 3 bases, with 12 bases between them. The germline gives CDR1 SGHDN, CDR2 FVKESK. The CDR3 sequence is 15 residues long. Written as DNA, the CDR3 is TGTGCCAGCAGCCAAGGGGGACTTATAAAAGAGACCCAGTACTTC. It yields the protein CASSQGGLIKETQYF.

The chain recombines TRBV18 with TRBJ2-3; weak D call: TRBD1 (5 bases). Trimming cost V 2 bases and J 4 bases, with 16 bases left between them. CDR1 KGHSH and CDR2 LQKENI come from the germline V gene. The CDR3 contains 16 residues. For the CDR3, the DNA is TGTGCCAGCTCACCAGGTCCCAGGGTTACGGCAGATACGCAGTATTTT. Its protein product is CASSPGPRVTADTQYF.

This chain links TRBV7-3 with TRBJ2-1; 8 bases agree with TRBD1. CDR3 size: 14 residues. V was clipped by 3 bases and J by 2 bases; unmatched bases: 0. Germline assignment: CDR1 SGHTA and CDR2 FQGTGA. CDR3 residues: CASSLTGAYNEQFF. CDR3 nucleotides: TGTGCCAGCAGCTTGACAGGGGCCTACAATGAGCAGTTCTTC.

The CDR3 sequence is CASSPQGGRAENEQFF. CDR3 in DNA: TGTGCCAGCAGCCCTCAGGGCGGGAGGGCCGAGAATGAGCAGTTCTTC. The V call is TRBV5-6, the J call TRBJ2-1, with TRBD2 matching over 9 bases. J lost 7 bases, V lost 4 bases, and 12 bases had no gene match. The germline V gene has CDR1 SGHDT and CDR2 YYEEEE. CDR3 length: 16 residues. The whole variable domain, filled in from reference TRBV5-6 and TRBJ2-1, reads DAGVTQSPTHLIKTRGQQVTLRCSPKSGHDTVSWYQQALGQGPQFIFQYYEEEERQRGNFPDRFSGHQFPNYSSELNVNALLLGDSALYLCASSPQGGRAENEQFFGPGTRLTVL.

The CDR3 DNA follows: TGCGCCAGCAGTGAGGGTCTAGCGGGAGGTCGCAGAGGCTCCTACGAGCAGTACTTC. It codes for CASSEGLAGGRRGSYEQYF. The rearrangement uses TRBV10-2 and TRBJ2-7; the match to TRBD2 covers 11 bases. The CDR3 runs to 19 residues. Germline trimming cut 2 bases from V and 0 bases from J; bases unmatched to any gene: 12. The germline CDR1 and CDR2 sequences are WSHSY and SAAADI.

This clone appeared once. The CDR3 spells CASSPLGGPLGQPQHF. CDR3 coding DNA: TGTGCCAGCAGCCCCTTGGGGGGGCCCCTCGGGCAGCCCCAGCATTTT. This sequence joins TRBV5-5 and TRBJ1-5, with D possibly TRBD1 on 6 matching bases. CDR1 and CDR2 from the germline V gene are SGHKS and YYEKEE (reference sequence). This CDR3 region has 16 residues. Trimming removed 4 bases at V and 7 bases at J, with 21 bases between.

Of note for this clone: The sample contains more than one DNA sequence encoding this CDR3. The chain joins TRBV6-5 to TRBJ1-2, with D maybe TRBD1 (5 bases). Germline values: CDR1 MNHEY, CDR2 SVGAGI. Trimming pared 4 bases from V and 2 bases from J, leaving 8 bases between. This CDR3 is built from 13 residues. The CDR3: CASSSRENYGYTF. The DNA of the CDR3 is TGTGCCAGCAGTTCCAGGGAGAACTATGGCTACACCTTC.

The CDR3 sequence is CASNDRVGSYEQYF. CDR3 in DNA: TGTGCCAGCAACGACAGGGTGGGGTCCTACGAGCAGTACTTC. The chain has TRBV6-5 and TRBJ2-7, with 7 bases matching TRBD1. Germline values: CDR1 MNHEY, CDR2 SVGAGI. The CDR3 loop spans 14 amino acids. With 7 bases clipped from V and 1 base from J, the junction kept 7 bases outside the gene matches.

The V call is TRBV25-1, the J call TRBJ2-2, with a possible D match to TRBD2 (5 bases). Germline V CDR1 and CDR2: MGHDK, SYGVNS. The CDR3 spans 14 residues. V gave up 4 bases and J gave up 3 bases, with 9 bases separating them. CDR3 loop: CASSGGFHTGELFF. In nucleotides, the CDR3 is TGTGCCAGCAGTGGCGGGTTTCACACCGGGGAGCTGTTTTTT.

J is TRBJ1-2 and V is TRBV7-9; TRBD1 matches 7 bases. J was trimmed by 2 bases and V by 1 base; bases with no gene match: 1. Germline lookup yields CDR1 SEHNR and CDR2 FQNEAQ (reference sequence). The CDR3 spans 14 residues. The CDR3 spells CASSLGDRNYGYTF. Written as DNA, the CDR3 is TGTGCCAGCAGCTTAGGGGACAGAAACTATGGCTACACCTTC.

The V and J genes are TRBV5-1 and TRBJ2-1, with D possibly TRBD2 on 6 matching bases. Germline CDR1 reads SGHRS; CDR2 reads YFSETQ. This CDR3 has 15 residues. V lost 4 bases to trimming and J lost 5 bases, with 16 bases between them. This CDR3 is CASSTGGPGNNEQFF. In DNA form, the CDR3 reads TGCGCCAGCAGCACCGGGGGACCAGGGAACAATGAGCAGTTCTTC.

The rearrangement uses TRBV5-4 and TRBJ2-1, with 12 bases identical to TRBD2. CDR3 size: 17 residues. V lost 4 bases, J lost 7 bases, and 12 bases stayed unmatched. Germline V CDR1 and CDR2: SGHNT, YYREEE (reference sequence). The chain's CDR3 is CASSIPNGLAGKNEQFF. CDR3 nucleotides: TGTGCCAGCAGCATTCCCAACGGACTAGCGGGGAAAAATGAGCAGTTCTTC.

This clone was seen once. The chain recombines TRBV11-3 with TRBJ2-7, with 9 bases fitting TRBD1. The CDR3 is 14 amino acids. V shed 6 bases, J shed 5 bases, and the junction held 8 bases outside the gene matches. Germline CDR1 and CDR2: SGHNT and YENEEA. In DNA form, the CDR3 reads TGTGCCAGCAGTTCCGGGACAGGGAGTCACGAGCAGTACTTC. This sequence encodes CASSSGTGSHEQYF.

V is TRBV19 and J is TRBJ2-6, with D perhaps TRBD2 (5 bases). Trimming took off 9 bases at V and 6 bases at J, with 12 bases between the two ends. Germline V gene data show CDR1 as LNHDA and CDR2 as SQIVND (reference sequence). The CDR3 is 13 amino acids. DNA of the CDR3: TGTGCCAGCGGGGTAACGAAGGCCAACGTCCTGACTTTC. Translated: CASGVTKANVLTF.

The V gene is TRBV19, the J gene TRBJ1-2; D may be TRBD1 (6 bases). CDR3 length equals 14 residues. Germline V gene sequence: CDR1 LNHDA, CDR2 SQIVND (reference sequence). V lost 6 bases to trimming and J lost 3 bases, with 14 bases between them. CDR3 region: CASRTISGDYGYTF. For the CDR3, the DNA is TGTGCCAGTAGGACGATTTCAGGGGACTATGGCTACACCTTC.

The rearrangement joins TRBV2 to TRBJ2-1, with TRBD1 matching 7 bases. The CDR3 spans 14 residues. Germline lookup yields CDR1 SNHLY and CDR2 FYNNEI. V lost 9 bases to trimming and J lost 7 bases; unmatched junction nucleotides: 12. The CDR3 DNA reads as TGTGCCAGTGCCATTTTAGGGGGCTGGAATGAGCAGTTCTTC. It specifies CASAILGGWNEQFF.

The chain recombines TRBV28 with TRBJ2-7, with 8 bases aligning to TRBD2. J gave up 4 bases and V 1 base, and 6 bases lay outside the gene matches. CDR1 and CDR2 (germline): MDHEN, SYDVKM. The CDR3 is 15 residues long. Here the CDR3 reads CASSLSPGGRYEQYF. The CDR3 region has the DNA TGTGCCAGCAGTTTATCTCCGGGAGGGAGGTACGAGCAGTACTTC.

Comment on this clone: A junction boundary mismatches the germline segment, possibly from a read error. This sequence joins TRBV7-6 and TRBJ1-2; the D is unclear. The CDR3 consists of 15 residues. CDR1 and CDR2 from the germline V gene are SGHVS and FNYEAQ. The CDR3 protein is CASGLRGDGIYGYTF. CDR3 nucleotide sequence: TGTGCCAGCGGCTTACGGGGAGACGGGATATATGGCTACACCTTC.

The V call is TRBV30, the J call TRBJ1-4; TRBD1 aligns across 8 bases. Germline-derived CDR1 and CDR2 are GTSNPN and SVGIG (reference sequence). The CDR3 length is 12 residues. Unmatched junction bases numbered 2, after V lost 1 base and J lost 10 bases. The CDR3 is CAWSEGQGKLFF. The CDR3 nucleotides are TGTGCCTGGAGTGAAGGACAGGGAAAACTGTTTTTT.

This chain links TRBV27 with TRBJ2-7; D is possibly TRBD1 (6 bases). V lost 6 bases and J 3 bases, leaving 21 bases between the germline ends. The CDR3 spans 16 residues. The germline CDR1 and CDR2 sequences are MNHEY and SMNVEV (reference sequence). The CDR3 is CASRKPARGLDYEQYF. The CDR3, as DNA: TGTGCCAGCAGAAAGCCAGCGAGGGGGTTGGACTACGAGCAGTACTTC.

The chain uses TRBV7-9 and TRBJ2-7, with D unresolved. The CDR3 contains 15 residues. Germline values: CDR1 SEHNR, CDR2 FQNEAQ (reference sequence). The germline V and J ends were trimmed by 0 bases and 2 bases, with 11 bases remaining between them. CDR3 bases: TGTGCCAGCAGCTTAGCGCCGGGTAGAGCCTACGAGCAGTACTTC. As protein: CASSLAPGRAYEQYF.

The chain recombines TRBV5-1 with TRBJ2-7; D not certain. Trimming removed 0 bases at V and 2 bases at J, with 9 bases between. Per the germline V gene, CDR1 is SGHRS and CDR2 is YFSETQ. The CDR3 extends over 14 amino acids. CDR3 in amino acids: CASSLANRPYEQYF. CDR3 sequence (DNA): TGCGCCAGCAGCTTGGCCAACAGACCCTACGAGCAGTACTTC.

The count of this clone is one. The chain combines TRBV6-6 with TRBJ2-2; D gene uncertain. The germline V gene has CDR1 MNHNY and CDR2 SVGAGI (reference sequence). The CDR3 runs to 14 residues. V gave up 6 bases and J gave up 1 base, with 9 bases separating them. CDR3 bases: TGTGCCAGCAGGCTCCCCCGGAACACCGGGGAGCTGTTTTTT. Residues: CASRLPRNTGELFF.

The chain combines TRBV4-1 with TRBJ2-1, with 11 bases fitting TRBD1. Looked up from germline, CDR1 is MGHRA and CDR2 is YSYEKL. The trim removed 0 bases at V and 6 bases at J, leaving 7 bases unmatched. The CDR3 has 17 residues. The CDR3 loop is CASSQDLSGTGGNEQFF. In nucleotides, the CDR3 is TGCGCCAGCAGCCAAGATCTAAGTGGGACAGGGGGCAATGAGCAGTTCTTC.

This chain joins TRBV28 and TRBJ2-7; no clear D. In germline, CDR1 is MDHEN, CDR2 SYDVKM. The length of the CDR3 is 14 residues. V lost 2 bases, J lost 3 bases, and 11 bases lay in between. The CDR3 region is CASSLAETSYEQYF. The DNA for the CDR3 is TGTGCCAGCAGTTTAGCGGAGACGAGCTACGAGCAGTACTTC.

This clone was seen once. This rearrangement joins TRBV19 to TRBJ1-1, with TRBD1 matching 9 bases. Germline V gene lookup returns CDR1 LNHDA and CDR2 SQIVND (reference sequence). The length of the CDR3 is 15 residues. Trimming cost V 6 bases and J 3 bases; bases outside gene matches: 8. CDR3 region: CASSTGGLWYTEAFF. CDR3 coding DNA: TGTGCCAGTAGCACAGGGGGCCTATGGTACACTGAAGCTTTCTTT.

DNA for the CDR3: TGTGCCTGGAGAAACACACGGGTCTACTTC. Protein sequence: CAWRNTRVYF. V gene TRBV30 combines with J gene TRBJ2-7, with D hard to call. Germline V lookup: CDR1 GTSNPN, CDR2 SVGIG (reference sequence). CDR3 length: 10 amino acids. V was trimmed by 3 bases and J by 13 bases, leaving 13 bases between them. The full variable domain, in which reference TRBV30 and TRBJ2-7 provide the parts outside the CDR3, is SQTIHQWPATLVQPVGSPLSLECTVEGTSNPNLYWYRQAAGRGLQLLFYSVGIGQISSEVPQNLSASRPQDRQFILSSKKLLLSDSGFYLCAWRNTRVYFGPGTRLTVT.

A note on this clone: Other DNA sequences in this sample translate to the same CDR3. This sequence joins TRBV14 and TRBJ1-1, with D maybe TRBD1 (5 bases). Between the trimmed V and J ends, which lost 4 bases and 11 bases, there was a span of 17 bases. The germline CDR1 and CDR2 sequences are SGHDN and FVKESK. CDR3 length equals 13 residues. The CDR3 DNA is TGTGCCAGCAGCCCCCGTGCGGGGGGATTGGCTTTCTTT. Protein product: CASSPRAGGLAFF. The entire variable domain, with the rest obtained from reference TRBV14 and TRBJ1-1, is as follows: EAGVTQFPSHSVIEKGQTVTLRCDPISGHDNLYWYRRVMGKEIKFLLHFVKESKQDESGMPNNRFLAERTGGTYSTLKVQPAELEDSGVYFCASSPRAGGLAFFGQGTRLTVV.